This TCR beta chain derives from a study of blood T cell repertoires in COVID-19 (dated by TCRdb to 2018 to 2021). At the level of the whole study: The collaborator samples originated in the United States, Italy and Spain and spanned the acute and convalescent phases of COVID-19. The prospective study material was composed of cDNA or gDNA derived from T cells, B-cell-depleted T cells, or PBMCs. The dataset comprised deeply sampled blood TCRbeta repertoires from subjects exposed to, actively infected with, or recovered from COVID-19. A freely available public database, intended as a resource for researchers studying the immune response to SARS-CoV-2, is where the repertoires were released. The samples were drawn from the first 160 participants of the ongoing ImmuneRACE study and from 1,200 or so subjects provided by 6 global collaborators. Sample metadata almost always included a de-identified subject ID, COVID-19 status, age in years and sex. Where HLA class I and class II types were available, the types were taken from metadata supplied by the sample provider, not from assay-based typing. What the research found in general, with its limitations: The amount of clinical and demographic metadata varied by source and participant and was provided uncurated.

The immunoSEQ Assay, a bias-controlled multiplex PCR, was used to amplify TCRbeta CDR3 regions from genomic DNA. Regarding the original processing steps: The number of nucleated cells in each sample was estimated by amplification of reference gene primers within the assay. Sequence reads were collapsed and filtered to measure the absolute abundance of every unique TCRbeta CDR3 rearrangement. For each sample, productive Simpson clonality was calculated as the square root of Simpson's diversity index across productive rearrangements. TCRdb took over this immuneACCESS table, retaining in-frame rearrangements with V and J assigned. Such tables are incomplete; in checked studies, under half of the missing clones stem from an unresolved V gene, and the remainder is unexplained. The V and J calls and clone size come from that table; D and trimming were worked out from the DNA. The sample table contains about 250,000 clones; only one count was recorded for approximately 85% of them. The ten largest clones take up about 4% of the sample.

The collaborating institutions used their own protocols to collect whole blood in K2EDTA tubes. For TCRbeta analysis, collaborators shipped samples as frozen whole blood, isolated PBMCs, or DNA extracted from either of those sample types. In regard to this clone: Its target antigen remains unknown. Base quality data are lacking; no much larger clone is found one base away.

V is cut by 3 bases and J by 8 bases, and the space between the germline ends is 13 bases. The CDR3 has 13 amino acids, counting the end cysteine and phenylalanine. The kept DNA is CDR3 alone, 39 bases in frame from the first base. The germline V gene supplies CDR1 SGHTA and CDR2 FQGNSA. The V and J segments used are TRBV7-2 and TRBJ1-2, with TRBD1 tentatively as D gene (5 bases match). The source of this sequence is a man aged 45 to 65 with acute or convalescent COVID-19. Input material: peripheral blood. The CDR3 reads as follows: CASSFRDLRGYTF. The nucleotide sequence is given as TGTGCCAGCAGCTTCAGGGACTTGCGAGGCTACACCTTC.